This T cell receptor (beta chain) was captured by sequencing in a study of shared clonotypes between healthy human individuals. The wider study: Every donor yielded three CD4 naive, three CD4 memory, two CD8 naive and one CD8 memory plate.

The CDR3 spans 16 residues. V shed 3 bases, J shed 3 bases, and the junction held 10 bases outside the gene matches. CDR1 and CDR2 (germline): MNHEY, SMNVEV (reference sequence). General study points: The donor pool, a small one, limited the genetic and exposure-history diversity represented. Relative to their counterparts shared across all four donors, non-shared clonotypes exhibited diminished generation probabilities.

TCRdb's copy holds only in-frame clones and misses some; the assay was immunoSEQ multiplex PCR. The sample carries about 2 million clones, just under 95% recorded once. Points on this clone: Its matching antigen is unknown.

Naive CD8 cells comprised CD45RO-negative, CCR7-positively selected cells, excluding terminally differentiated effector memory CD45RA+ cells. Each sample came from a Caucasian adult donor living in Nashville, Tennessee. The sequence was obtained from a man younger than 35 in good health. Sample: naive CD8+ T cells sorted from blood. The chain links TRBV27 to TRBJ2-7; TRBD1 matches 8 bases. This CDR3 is CASSLTVGTGFYEQYF. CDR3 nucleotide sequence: TGTGCCAGCAGTTTGACGGTCGGGACAGGTTTCTACGAGCAGTACTTC.